This T cell receptor beta chain originates from a study of CD8+ T cells in alopecia areata. Study overall: Treated patients were dosed with oral tofacitinib, taking 5 to 10 mg twice daily. For 6 to 18 months, tofacitinib was taken, and 6 months off drug followed.

RNA, once extracted, was reverse transcribed into cDNA for use as the sequencing template. TCRdb's table, derived via immunoSEQ multiplex PCR, lists solely in-frame clones and lacks some. The sample holds some 80,000 clones, about 71% seen once. The sample's treatment: oral pan-JAK inhibitor, 5-10 mg twice daily. PBMCs provided sorted CD4+ and CD8+ T cells. Unmatched junction bases numbered 9, after V lost 4 bases and J lost 3 bases. The CDR3 has 16 residues. The germline gives CDR1 LGHNA, CDR2 YSLEER. The material was CD8+ T cells sorted from blood, obtained at week 24, from a patient treated with tofacitinib. This TCR was recovered from a human donor with alopecia areata. The V gene is TRBV4-3, the J gene TRBJ2-3, with TRBD2 matching 8 bases. CDR3 DNA: TGCGCCAGCAGCCCCCGGGAGGGGACGGTTACAGATACGCAGTATTTT. It is translated as CASSPREGTVTDTQYF.